This entry describes one T cell receptor (beta chain). The data belong to a study of cytomegalovirus exposure and HLA in healthy donors. Amplification used 60 Vbeta primers and 13 Jbeta primers. Some clones are missing from TCRdb's copy, which holds only in-frame ones; the method was immunoSEQ multiplex PCR. Altogether about 170,000 clones are present, about 81% being singletons, with the ten largest covering about 1.9%. The length of the CDR3 is 14 residues. Germline-derived CDR1 and CDR2 are SEHNR and FQNEAQ (reference sequence). V lost 5 bases to trimming and J lost 3 bases; unmatched junction nucleotides: 3.

This chain uses TRBV7-9 with TRBJ2-5; TRBD2 aligns across 10 bases. Sequencing used PBMCs. The sequence derives from a young woman in good health and CMV-seronegative. CDR3 amino acids: CASSRTSGEETQYF. The CDR3 coding sequence is TGTGCCAGCAGCCGGACTAGCGGCGAAGAGACCCAGTACTTC.